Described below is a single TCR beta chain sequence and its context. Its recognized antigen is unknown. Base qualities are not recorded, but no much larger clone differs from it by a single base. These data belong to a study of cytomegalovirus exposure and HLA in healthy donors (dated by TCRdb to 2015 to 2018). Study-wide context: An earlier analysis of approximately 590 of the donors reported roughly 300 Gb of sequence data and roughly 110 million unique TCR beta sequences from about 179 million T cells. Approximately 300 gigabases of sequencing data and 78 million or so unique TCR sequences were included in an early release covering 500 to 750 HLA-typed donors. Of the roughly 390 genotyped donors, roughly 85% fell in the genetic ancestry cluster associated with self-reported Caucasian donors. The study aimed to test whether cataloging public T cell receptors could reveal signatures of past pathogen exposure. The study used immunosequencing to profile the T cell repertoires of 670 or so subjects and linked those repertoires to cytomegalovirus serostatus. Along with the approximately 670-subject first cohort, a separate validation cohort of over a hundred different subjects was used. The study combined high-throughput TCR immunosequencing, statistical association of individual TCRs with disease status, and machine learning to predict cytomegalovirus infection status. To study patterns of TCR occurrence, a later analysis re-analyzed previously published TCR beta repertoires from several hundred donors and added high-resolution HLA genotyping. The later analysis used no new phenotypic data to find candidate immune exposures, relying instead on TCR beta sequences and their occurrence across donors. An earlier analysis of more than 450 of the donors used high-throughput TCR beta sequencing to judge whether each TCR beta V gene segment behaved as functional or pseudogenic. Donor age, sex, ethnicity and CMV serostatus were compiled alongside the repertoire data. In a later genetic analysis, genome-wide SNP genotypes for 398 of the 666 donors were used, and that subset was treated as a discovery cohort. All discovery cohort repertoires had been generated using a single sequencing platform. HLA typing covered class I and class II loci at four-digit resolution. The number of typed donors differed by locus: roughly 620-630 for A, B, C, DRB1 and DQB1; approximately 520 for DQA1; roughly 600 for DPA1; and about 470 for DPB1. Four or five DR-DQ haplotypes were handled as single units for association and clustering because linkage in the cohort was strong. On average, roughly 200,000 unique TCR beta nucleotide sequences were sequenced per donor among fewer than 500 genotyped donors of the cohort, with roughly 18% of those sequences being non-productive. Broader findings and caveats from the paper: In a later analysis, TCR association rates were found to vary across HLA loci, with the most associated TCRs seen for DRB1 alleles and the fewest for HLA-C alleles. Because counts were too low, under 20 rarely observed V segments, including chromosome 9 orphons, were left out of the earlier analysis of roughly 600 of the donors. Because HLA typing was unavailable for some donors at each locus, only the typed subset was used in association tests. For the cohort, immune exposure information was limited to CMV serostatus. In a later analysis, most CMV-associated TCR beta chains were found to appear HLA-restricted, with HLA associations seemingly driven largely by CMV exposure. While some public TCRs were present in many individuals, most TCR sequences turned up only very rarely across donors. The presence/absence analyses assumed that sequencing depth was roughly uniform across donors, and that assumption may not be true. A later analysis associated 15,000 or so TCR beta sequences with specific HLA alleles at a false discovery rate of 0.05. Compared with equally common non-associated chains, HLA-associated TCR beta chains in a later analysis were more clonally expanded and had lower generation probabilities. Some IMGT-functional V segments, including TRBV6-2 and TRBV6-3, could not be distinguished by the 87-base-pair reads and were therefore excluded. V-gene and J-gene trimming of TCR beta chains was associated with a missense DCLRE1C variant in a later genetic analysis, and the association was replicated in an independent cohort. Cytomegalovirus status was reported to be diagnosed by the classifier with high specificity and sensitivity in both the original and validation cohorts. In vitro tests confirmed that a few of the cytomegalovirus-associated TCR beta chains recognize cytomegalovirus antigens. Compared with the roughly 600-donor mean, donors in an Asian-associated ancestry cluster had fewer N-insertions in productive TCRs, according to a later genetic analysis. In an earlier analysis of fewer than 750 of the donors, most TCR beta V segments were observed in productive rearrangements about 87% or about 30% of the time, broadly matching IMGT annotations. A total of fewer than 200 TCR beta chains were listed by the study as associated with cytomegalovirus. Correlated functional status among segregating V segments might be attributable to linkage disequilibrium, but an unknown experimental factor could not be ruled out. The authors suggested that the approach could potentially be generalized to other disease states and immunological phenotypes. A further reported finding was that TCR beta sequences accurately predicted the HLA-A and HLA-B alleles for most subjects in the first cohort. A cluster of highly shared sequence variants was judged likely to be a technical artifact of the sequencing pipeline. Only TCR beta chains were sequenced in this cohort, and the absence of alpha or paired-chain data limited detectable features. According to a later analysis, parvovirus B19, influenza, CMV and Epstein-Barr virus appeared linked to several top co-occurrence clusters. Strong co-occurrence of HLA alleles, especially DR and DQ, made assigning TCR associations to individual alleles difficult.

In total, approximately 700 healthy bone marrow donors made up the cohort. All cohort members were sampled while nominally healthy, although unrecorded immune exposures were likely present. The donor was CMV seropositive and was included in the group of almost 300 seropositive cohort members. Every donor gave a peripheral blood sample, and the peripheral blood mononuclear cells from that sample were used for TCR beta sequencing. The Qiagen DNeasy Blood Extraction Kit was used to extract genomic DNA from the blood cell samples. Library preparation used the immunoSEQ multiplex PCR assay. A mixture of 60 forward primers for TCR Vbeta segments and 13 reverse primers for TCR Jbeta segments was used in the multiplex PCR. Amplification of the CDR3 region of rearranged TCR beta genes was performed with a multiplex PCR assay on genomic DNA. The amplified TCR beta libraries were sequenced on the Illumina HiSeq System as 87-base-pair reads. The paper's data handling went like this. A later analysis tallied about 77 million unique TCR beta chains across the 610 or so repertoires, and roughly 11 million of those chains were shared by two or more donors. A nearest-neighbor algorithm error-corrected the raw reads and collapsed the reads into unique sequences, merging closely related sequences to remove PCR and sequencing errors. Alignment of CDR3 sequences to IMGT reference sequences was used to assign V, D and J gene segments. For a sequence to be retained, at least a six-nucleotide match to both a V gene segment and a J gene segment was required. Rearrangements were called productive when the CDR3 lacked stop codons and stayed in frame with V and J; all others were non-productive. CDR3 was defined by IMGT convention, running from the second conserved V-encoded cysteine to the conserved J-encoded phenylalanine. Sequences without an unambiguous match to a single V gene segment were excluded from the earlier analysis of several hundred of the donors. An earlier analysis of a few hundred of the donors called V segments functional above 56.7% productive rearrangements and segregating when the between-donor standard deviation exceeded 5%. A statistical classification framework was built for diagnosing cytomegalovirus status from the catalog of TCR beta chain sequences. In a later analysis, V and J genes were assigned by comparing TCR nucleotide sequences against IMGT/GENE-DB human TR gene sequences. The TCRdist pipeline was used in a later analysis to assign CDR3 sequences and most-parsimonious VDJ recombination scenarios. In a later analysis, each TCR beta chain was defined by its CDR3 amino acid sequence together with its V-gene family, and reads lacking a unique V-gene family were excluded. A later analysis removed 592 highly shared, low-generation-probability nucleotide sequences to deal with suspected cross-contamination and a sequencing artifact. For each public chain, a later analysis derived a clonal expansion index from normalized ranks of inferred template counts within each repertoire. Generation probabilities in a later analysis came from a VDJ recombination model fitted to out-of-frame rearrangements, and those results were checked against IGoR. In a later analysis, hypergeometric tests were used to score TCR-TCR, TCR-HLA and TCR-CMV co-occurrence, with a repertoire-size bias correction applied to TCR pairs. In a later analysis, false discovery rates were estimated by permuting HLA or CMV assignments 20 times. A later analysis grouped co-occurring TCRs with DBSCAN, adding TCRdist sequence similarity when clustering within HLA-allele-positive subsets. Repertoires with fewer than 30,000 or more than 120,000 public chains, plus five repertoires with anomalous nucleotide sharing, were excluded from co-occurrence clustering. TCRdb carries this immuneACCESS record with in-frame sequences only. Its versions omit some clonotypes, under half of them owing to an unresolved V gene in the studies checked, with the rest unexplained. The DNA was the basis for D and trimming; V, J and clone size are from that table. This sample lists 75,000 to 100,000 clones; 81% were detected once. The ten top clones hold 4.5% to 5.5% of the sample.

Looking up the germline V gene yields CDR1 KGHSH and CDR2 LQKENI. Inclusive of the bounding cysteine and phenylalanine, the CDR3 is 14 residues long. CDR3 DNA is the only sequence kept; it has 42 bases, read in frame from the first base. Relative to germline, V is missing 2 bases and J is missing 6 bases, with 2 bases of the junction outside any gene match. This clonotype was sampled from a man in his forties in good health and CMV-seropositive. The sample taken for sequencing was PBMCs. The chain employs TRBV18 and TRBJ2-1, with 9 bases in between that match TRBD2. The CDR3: CASSPELAGNEQFF. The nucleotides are TGTGCCAGCTCACCAGAACTAGCGGGCAATGAGCAGTTCTTC.